This TCR beta chain stems from a study of T cell changes during pregnancy in multiple sclerosis (dated by TCRdb to between 2018 and 2021). Looking at the study overall: The study looked at changes in the T cell repertoire across pregnancy in women with multiple sclerosis.

The germline V gene supplies CDR1 SGHTA and CDR2 FQGNSA. Counted from cysteine to phenylalanine, this CDR3 has 18 amino acids. Only the CDR3 part of the read is kept: 54 bases, read in frame from the first base. V was cut back by 5 bases and J by 0 bases, leaving a gap of 17 bases between them. The library came from the immunoSEQ multiplex PCR assay. In TCRdb, the immuneACCESS table is reduced to in-frame sequences with V and J assigned. These tables do not hold every clone; where another copy was compared, an unresolved V gene accounts for under half, and the others remain unexplained. This sample is represented by roughly 100,000 clones; around 93% of them were singletons. The ten largest clones capture roughly 1.5% of the sample. In regard to this clone: Its antigen is unknown. Base qualities are missing; no much larger clone stands one base away.

This TCR was recovered from a female donor with multiple sclerosis, enrolled in a pregnancy study. The sequencing here drew on peripheral blood, taken after pregnancy. Here the chain combines TRBV7-2 and TRBJ2-6; the D gene is perhaps TRBD1, from 5 matching bases. The CDR3 is CASSLRAGPSSGANVLTF. The DNA sequence is as follows: TGTGCCAGCAGCCTTAGGGCAGGGCCGAGCTCTGGGGCCAACGTCCTGACTTTC.